This T cell receptor beta chain was sequenced during a study of radiation and T cells in renal cell carcinoma. The data were produced by immunoSEQ multiplex PCR, yet TCRdb's version contains in-frame clones alone and is incomplete. The sample has about 150,000 clones, more than 70% seen once. CDR1 ENHRY and CDR2 SYGVKD come from the germline V gene. This CDR3 spans 14 amino acids. The ends were cut back, 4 bases at V and 3 bases at J, with 13 bases in the middle. As to time point: baseline pretreatment blood. The treatment denotes: 15 Gy SBRT to primary tumor, nephrectomy 4 weeks later. The source was blood, collected from a patient whose treatment included radiotherapy and nephrectomy. The gene calls are TRBV10-3 and TRBJ2-7; TRBD2 is a possible D gene (6 bases). The clonotype was recovered from a woman aged 50 to 60 with renal cell carcinoma. This CDR3 is CAISGGDGGYEQYF. As DNA, the CDR3 is TGTGCCATCAGTGGGGGGGACGGTGGCTACGAGCAGTACTTC.